The subject of this entry is one TCR beta chain. Its antigen specificity is not known. To determine HCMV serostatus, a commercial ELISA kit was used to detect HCMV-specific IgG in serum. Peripheral blood mononuclear cells were isolated from blood by Ficoll density gradient centrifugation. This sample was included in a study of T cells expressing NK-cell markers (dated by TCRdb to 2020 to 2022). For context, the study as a whole: In sorted CD3+CD56+NKG2C+, CD3+CD56+NKG2C- and CD3+CD56-NKG2C+ T-cell subsets from several donors, TCR beta-chain repertoires were profiled. Seven of the eight sequenced donors were HCMV-seropositive and one was HCMV-seronegative. Randomly selected healthy volunteers, three men and five women, were used as the eight sequenced donors. Illumina HiSeq 2000/2500, MiSeq or NextSeq was used to sequence libraries as 2 x 150 bp reads. General study outcomes and caveats: Those dominant clonotypes were again the most abundant among CD3+CD56-NKG2C+ cells in a handful of donors, at about 28.3-60.1%. In about 6 donors, the dominant CD3+CD56+NKG2C+ clonotypes were found to rank among the top 10 CD8+ clonotypes and to make up about 1.0-8% of CD8+ T cells. It remained unclear whether the expanded NKG2C-expressing T cell clones were specific for HCMV antigens.

Sequenced using an Illumina HiSeq 2000. TCR beta cDNA libraries were prepared using 5'RACE template switching, which introduced a universal primer site and unique molecular identifiers. Priming for cDNA synthesis came from the TCR beta constant segment, and two successive PCR amplification steps followed. In the original analysis: MIGEC was used to demultiplex reads and group reads by UMI, and MiTCR was used to assemble and quantify clonotypes. To exclude erroneous sequences, any TCR cDNA sequence not supported by at least two reads was discarded. The tcR package was used for downstream repertoire analysis, with clonotypes matched between fractions based on CDR3 nucleotide sequence plus V segment. VDJmatch was used to annotate antigen specificity against VDJdb, with one amino acid substitution allowed in CDR3. Based on TCRdb reprocessing of the reads, there is one entry per CDR3 protein sequence, and DNA is missing. TCRdb, not the original authors, processed these V and J calls. The sample table records 500,000 to 600,000 distinct CDR3 sequences. Approximately 3.6% of the sample is held by the ten biggest clonotypes.

Sequenced: blood T cells: a sorted CD56 or NKG2C T cell subset, CD4+ or CD8+ T cells, or bulk PBMC T cells (not recorded which). The receptor was derived from a man aged 18 to 29 in good health. Donor details come from another sample of the same person, matched by shared clones.

CDR3 sequence: CASSRTSGIQETQYF. The chain is made from TRBV28 and TRBJ2-5; there is no DNA to check the TCRdb D call of TRBD2. The CDR1 and CDR2 encoded by the germline V gene are MDHEN and SYDVKM. The CDR3 runs 15 amino acids, cysteine and phenylalanine included. No DNA is recorded.